The entry below gives a single T cell receptor (beta chain) sequence along with its context. Its antigen is undetermined. This sample was included in a study of cytomegalovirus exposure and HLA in healthy donors. General observations from the study: Productive status was seen about 90% or about 30% of the time for most TCR beta V segments in an earlier analysis.

CDR1 SNHLY and CDR2 FYNNEI come from the germline V gene. V was clipped by 8 bases and J by 7 bases; unmatched bases: 6. The CDR3 loop spans 13 amino acids. The PCR used 60 Vbeta and 13 Jbeta primers. The table came from immunoSEQ multiplex PCR; TCRdb's copy has only in-frame clones and leaves some out. In the table there are under 90,000 clones, approximately 78% of which are singletons. Input material: PBMCs. The rearrangement links TRBV2 to TRBJ2-7, with 12 nucleotides matching TRBD2. The receptor was derived from a middle-aged man in good health and CMV-seronegative. CDR3 region: CASRPGTSGEQYF. The CDR3 DNA follows: TGTGCCAGCCGCCCGGGGACTAGCGGGGAGCAGTACTTC.